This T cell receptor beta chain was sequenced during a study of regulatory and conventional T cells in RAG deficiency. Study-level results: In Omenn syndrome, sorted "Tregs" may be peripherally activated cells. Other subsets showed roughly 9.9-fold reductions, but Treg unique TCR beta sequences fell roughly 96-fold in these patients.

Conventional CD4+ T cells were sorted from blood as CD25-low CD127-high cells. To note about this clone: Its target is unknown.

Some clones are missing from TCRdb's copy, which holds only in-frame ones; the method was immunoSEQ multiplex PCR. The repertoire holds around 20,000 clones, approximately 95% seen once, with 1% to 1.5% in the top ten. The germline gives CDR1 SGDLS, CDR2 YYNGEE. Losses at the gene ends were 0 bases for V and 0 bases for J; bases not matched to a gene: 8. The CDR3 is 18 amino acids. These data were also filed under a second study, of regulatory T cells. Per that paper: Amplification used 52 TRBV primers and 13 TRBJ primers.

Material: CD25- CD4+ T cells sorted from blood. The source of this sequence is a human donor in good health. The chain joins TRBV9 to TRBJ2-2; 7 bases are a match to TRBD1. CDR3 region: CASSVALGQHANTGELFF. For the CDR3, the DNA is TGTGCCAGCAGCGTAGCCCTGGGACAGCACGCGAACACCGGGGAGCTGTTTTTT.